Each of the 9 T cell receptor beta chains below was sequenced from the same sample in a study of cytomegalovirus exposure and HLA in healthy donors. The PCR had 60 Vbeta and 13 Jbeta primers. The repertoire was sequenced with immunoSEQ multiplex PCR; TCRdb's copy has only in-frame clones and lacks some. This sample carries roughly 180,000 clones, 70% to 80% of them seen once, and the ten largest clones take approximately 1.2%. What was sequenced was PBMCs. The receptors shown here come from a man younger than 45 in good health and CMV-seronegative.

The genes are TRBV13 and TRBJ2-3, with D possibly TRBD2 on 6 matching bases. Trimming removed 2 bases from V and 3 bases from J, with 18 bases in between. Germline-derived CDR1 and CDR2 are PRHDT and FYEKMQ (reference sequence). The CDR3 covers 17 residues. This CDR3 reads CASSLRKAGRDTDTQYF. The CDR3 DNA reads TGTGCCAGCAGCTTAAGGAAGGCGGGAAGGGATACAGATACGCAGTATTTT.

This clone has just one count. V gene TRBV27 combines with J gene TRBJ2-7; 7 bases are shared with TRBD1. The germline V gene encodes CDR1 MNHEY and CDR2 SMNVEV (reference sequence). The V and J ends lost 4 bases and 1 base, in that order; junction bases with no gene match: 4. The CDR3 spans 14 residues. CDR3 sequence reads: CASSSGQLSYEQYF. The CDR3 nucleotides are TGTGCCAGCAGTTCGGGACAGCTTTCCTACGAGCAGTACTTC.

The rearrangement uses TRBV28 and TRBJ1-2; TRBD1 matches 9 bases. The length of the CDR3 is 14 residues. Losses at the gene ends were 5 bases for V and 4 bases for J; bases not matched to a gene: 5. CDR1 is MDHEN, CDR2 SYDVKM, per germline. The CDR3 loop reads CASSATGGGYGYTF. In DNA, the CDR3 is TGTGCCAGCAGTGCCACAGGGGGCGGCTATGGCTACACCTTC.

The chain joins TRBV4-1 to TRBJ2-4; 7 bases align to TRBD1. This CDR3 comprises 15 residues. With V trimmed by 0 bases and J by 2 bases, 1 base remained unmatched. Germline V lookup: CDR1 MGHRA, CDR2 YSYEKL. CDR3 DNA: TGCGCCAGCAGCCAAGAGGGACAGTCCAAAAACATTCAGTACTTC. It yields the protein CASSQEGQSKNIQYF.

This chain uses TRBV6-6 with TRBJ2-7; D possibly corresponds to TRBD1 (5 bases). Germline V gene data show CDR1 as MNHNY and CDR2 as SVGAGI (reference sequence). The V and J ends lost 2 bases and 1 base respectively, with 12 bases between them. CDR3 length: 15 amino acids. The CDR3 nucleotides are TGTGCCAGCAGTTACCCCCCGGCAGGGTCCTACGAGCAGTACTTC. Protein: CASSYPPAGSYEQYF.

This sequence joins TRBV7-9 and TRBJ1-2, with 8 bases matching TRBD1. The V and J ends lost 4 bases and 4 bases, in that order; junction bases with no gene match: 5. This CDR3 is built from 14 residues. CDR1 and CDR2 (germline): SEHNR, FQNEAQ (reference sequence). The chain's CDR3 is CASSSDRGRYGYTF. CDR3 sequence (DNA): TGTGCCAGCAGCTCCGACAGGGGACGCTATGGCTACACCTTC.

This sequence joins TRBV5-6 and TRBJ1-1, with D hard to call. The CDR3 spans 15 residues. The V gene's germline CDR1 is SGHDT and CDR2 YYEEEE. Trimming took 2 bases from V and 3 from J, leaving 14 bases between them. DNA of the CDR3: TGTGCCAGCAGCTTCGCACATGTCTTGGACACTGAAGCTTTCTTT. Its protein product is CASSFAHVLDTEAFF.

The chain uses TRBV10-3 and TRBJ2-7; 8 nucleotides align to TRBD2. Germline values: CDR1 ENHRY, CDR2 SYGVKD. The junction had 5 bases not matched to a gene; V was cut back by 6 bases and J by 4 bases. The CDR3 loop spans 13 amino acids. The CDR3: CAISGTSWYEQYF. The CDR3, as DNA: TGTGCCATCAGCGGGACTAGTTGGTACGAGCAGTACTTC.

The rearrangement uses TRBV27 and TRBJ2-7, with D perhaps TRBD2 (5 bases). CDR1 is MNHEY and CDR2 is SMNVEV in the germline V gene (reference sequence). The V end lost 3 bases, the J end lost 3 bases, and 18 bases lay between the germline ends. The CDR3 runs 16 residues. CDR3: CASSFIATGDGYEQYF. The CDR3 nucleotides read TGTGCCAGCAGTTTCATCGCCACCGGGGATGGCTACGAGCAGTACTTC.